A single sample gave rise to the 21 T cell receptor beta chains below, sequenced in a study of Ad26.COV2.S vaccination and SARS-CoV-2 variants. Generated by immunoSEQ multiplex PCR, the TCRdb table keeps only in-frame clones and is missing some. The table has about 350,000 clones, less than 90% seen once. Sample treatment: some 19 received Ad26.COV2.S at low or high dose, single or two shots; roughly five received placebo; per-sample allocation not given. The study sampled participants on day 63 after the first vaccine or placebo injection. The sample was peripheral blood, taken in a trial of Ad26.COV2.S vaccine versus placebo. These receptors were taken from a person aged 18 to 59 who received the Ad26.COV2.S COVID-19 vaccine or a placebo.

The chain is built from TRBV4-1 and TRBJ2-1; 11 bases are shared with TRBD2. Trimming cost V 3 bases and J 12 bases; bases outside gene matches: 13. The germline V gene encodes CDR1 MGHRA and CDR2 YSYEKL. The CDR3 runs to 16 residues. The chain's CDR3 is CASSHRSGTSGYSQFF. CDR3 nucleotides: TGCGCCAGCAGCCACCGATCCGGGACTAGCGGTTATTCGCAGTTCTTC.

This chain joins TRBV18 and TRBJ1-2; possible D gene TRBD1, 6 bases. Deletions cut 3 bases from V and 3 bases from J, with 14 bases between. Germline V CDR1 and CDR2: KGHSH, LQKENI. The CDR3 spans 15 residues. CDR3: CASSPRWGADYGYTF. In DNA form, the CDR3 reads TGTGCCAGCTCACCCCGGTGGGGGGCTGACTATGGCTACACCTTC.

The chain recombines TRBV10-3 with TRBJ2-5; D remains unclear. CDR1 and CDR2 from the germline V gene are ENHRY and SYGVKD. The CDR3 runs to 13 residues. The ends were cut back, 6 bases at V and 1 base at J, with 9 bases in the middle. The DNA of the CDR3 is TGTGCCATCAGGTCGGCTCTCCAAGAGACCCAGTACTTC. Its protein product is CAIRSALQETQYF.

This chain connects TRBV18 to TRBJ2-3; D is undetermined. Trimming cost V 0 bases and J 4 bases, with 23 bases left between them. The CDR3 has 19 residues. CDR1 and CDR2 from the germline V gene are KGHSH and LQKENI. CDR3 residues: CASSPPSLRSRYEADTQYF. The DNA of the CDR3 is TGTGCCAGCTCACCACCCTCGCTAAGGTCCCGCTATGAGGCAGATACGCAGTATTTT.

This chain links TRBV7-9 with TRBJ2-7; D is uncertain. The V and J ends lost 2 bases and 0 bases respectively, with 5 bases between them. From germline, CDR1 is SEHNR and CDR2 FQNEAQ (reference sequence). The CDR3 consists of 13 residues. The DNA of the CDR3 is TGTGCCAGCAGCTTATCATCCTCCTACGAGCAGTACTTC. This sequence encodes CASSLSSSYEQYF.

This chain links TRBV18 with TRBJ1-5; D not resolved. CDR3 size: 15 residues. Germline V gene sequence: CDR1 KGHSH, CDR2 LQKENI. Trimming took 6 bases from V and 4 from J, leaving 16 bases between them. CDR3 coding DNA: TGTGCCAGCTCGCGGCAGGAGAACCGGAATCAGCCCCAGCATTTT. It yields the protein CASSRQENRNQPQHF. Filled out from reference TRBV18 and TRBJ1-5, the complete variable domain reads NAGVMQNPRHLVRRRGQEARLRCSPMKGHSHVYWYRQLPEEGLKFMVYLQKENIIDESGMPKERFSAEFPKEGPSILRIQQVVRGDSAAYFCASSRQENRNQPQHFGDGTRLSIL.

The gene calls are TRBV7-9 and TRBJ1-1; 7 bases match TRBD1. The CDR3 consists of 15 residues. J gave up 2 bases and V 4 bases, and 7 bases lay outside the gene matches. Germline V lookup: CDR1 SEHNR, CDR2 FQNEAQ (reference sequence). CDR3 DNA: TGTGCCAGCAGCTCACCCCGGGACAGCAACACTGAAGCTTTCTTT. Translation: CASSSPRDSNTEAFF. Full variable domain (outside the CDR3, taken from reference TRBV7-9 and TRBJ1-1): DTGVSQNPRHKITKRGQNVTFRCDPISEHNRLYWYRQTLGQGPEFLTYFQNEAQLEKSRLLSDRFSAERPKGSFSTLEIQRTEQGDSAMYLCASSSPRDSNTEAFFGQGTRLTVV.

The CDR3 sequence is CASKPRAGGYNEQFF. The CDR3 DNA sequence: TGTGCCAGTAAGCCCCGAGCGGGAGGGTACAATGAGCAGTTCTTC. J is TRBJ2-1 and V is TRBV19, with 10 bases aligning to TRBD2. The CDR3 totals 15 residues. The junction had 7 bases not matched to a gene; V was cut back by 7 bases and J by 4 bases. CDR1 and CDR2 from the germline V gene are LNHDA and SQIVND (reference sequence). Drawing the rest from reference TRBV19 and TRBJ2-1, the complete variable domain is DGGITQSPKYLFRKEGQNVTLSCEQNLNHDAMYWYRQDPGQGLRLIYYSQIVNDFQKGDIAEGYSVSREKKESFPLTVTSAQKNPTAFYLCASKPRAGGYNEQFFGPGTRLTVL.

The chain links TRBV5-4 to TRBJ1-2; D might be TRBD1 (6 bases). Germline CDR1 and CDR2: SGHNT and YYREEE (reference sequence). The V end lost 3 bases, the J end lost 5 bases, and 11 bases lay between the germline ends. CDR3 length: 13 residues. In DNA form, the CDR3 reads TGTGCCAGCAGCTCTAACAGGGATTATGGCTACACCTTC. It encodes CASSSNRDYGYTF.

This sequence joins TRBV12-3 or TRBV12-4 and TRBJ1-6; D gene ambiguous. Trimming cost V 7 bases and J 10 bases, with 14 bases left between them. The CDR3 has 13 amino acids. This CDR3 is CASTPRHHSPLHF. DNA for the CDR3: TGTGCCAGCACCCCTCGGCACCACTCACCCCTCCACTTT.

A single count supports this clone. The J gene is TRBJ1-5, the V gene TRBV28; weak D call: TRBD1 (6 bases). Trimming took 5 bases from V and 0 from J, leaving 11 bases between them. Germline loops: CDR1 MDHEN, CDR2 SYDVKM. There are 15 residues in the CDR3. In DNA, the CDR3 is TGTGCCAGCAGTCTAGGGGGGGGTAGCAATCAGCCCCAGCATTTT. Its protein product is CASSLGGGSNQPQHF.

V is TRBV19 and J is TRBJ2-7; possibly TRBD1 or TRBD2 for D (5 bases each). The CDR3 runs to 16 residues. The V end was cut by 4 bases, the J end by 4 bases, with 20 bases between. CDR1 LNHDA and CDR2 SQIVND come from the germline V gene (reference sequence). The CDR3 loop reads CASSTTGLGASYEQYF. In DNA, the CDR3 is TGTGCCAGTAGTACTACGGGGCTCGGGGCCTCTTACGAGCAGTACTTC.

V and J are TRBV18 and TRBJ1-1; TRBD1 aligns across 7 bases. Germline V lookup: CDR1 KGHSH, CDR2 LQKENI. The V gene end was trimmed by 1 base and the J gene end by 5 bases; junction bases not matched to a gene: 7. CDR3 length: 15 residues. CDR3 amino acids: CASSPLGQSLTEAFF. CDR3 nucleotides: TGTGCCAGCTCACCACTGGGACAGAGCCTAACTGAAGCTTTCTTT.

The J gene is TRBJ1-1, the V gene TRBV6-5, with D uncertain. Per germline, CDR1 MNHEY and CDR2 SVGAGI. V lost 5 bases and J lost 1, with 14 bases in between. The CDR3 runs to 15 residues. The CDR3: CASSRGITKNTEAFF. CDR3 DNA: TGTGCCAGCAGTAGAGGGATAACCAAGAACACTGAAGCTTTCTTT.

This clone was counted once. This chain uses TRBV5-1 with TRBJ1-3; possible D gene TRBD1, 5 bases. The CDR3 contains 15 residues. Trimming removed 0 bases from V and 2 bases from J, with 9 bases in between. The germline V gene has CDR1 SGHRS and CDR2 YFSETQ. CDR3 amino acids: CASSLGRVPGNTIYF. The CDR3 DNA follows: TGCGCCAGCAGCTTGGGCAGGGTGCCTGGAAACACCATATATTTT.

The chain carries TRBV7-9 and TRBJ2-7; D is ambiguous. Germline assignment: CDR1 SEHNR and CDR2 FQNEAQ (reference sequence). This CDR3 spans 12 amino acids. Trimming stripped 5 bases from V and 3 bases from J, with 8 bases between. CDR3 in amino acids: CASSKADYEQYF. The CDR3 DNA reads TGTGCCAGCAGCAAAGCCGACTACGAGCAGTACTTC.

The chain uses TRBV5-1 and TRBJ1-4; D ambiguous. The CDR3 has 15 residues. V lost 0 bases, J lost 6 bases, and 12 bases lay in between. The germline V gene encodes CDR1 SGHRS and CDR2 YFSETQ. The CDR3 sequence: CASSLAGRVDEKLFF. The CDR3, as DNA: TGCGCCAGCAGCTTGGCCGGTAGGGTCGATGAAAAACTGTTTTTT.

About this clone itself: Other DNA sequences from this sample encode an identical CDR3 as well. V gene TRBV19 combines with J gene TRBJ1-2, with D unresolved. The CDR3 runs to 14 residues. Trimming shortened V by 1 base and J by 2 bases, and 8 bases separated the two germline ends. In germline, CDR1 is LNHDA, CDR2 SQIVND (reference sequence). CDR3 region: CASSIARSNYGYTF. CDR3 DNA sequence: TGTGCCAGTAGTATAGCCAGATCAAACTATGGCTACACCTTC.

The chain combines TRBV28 with TRBJ1-4; D not certain. The CDR3 sequence is 15 residues long. Germline loops: CDR1 MDHEN, CDR2 SYDVKM. V shed 6 bases and J shed 7 bases, with 18 bases lying between them. CDR3 loop: CASRAGGIAGEKLFF. CDR3 coding DNA: TGTGCCAGCAGGGCAGGAGGAATCGCGGGTGAAAAACTGTTTTTT.

This clone was seen once. The V call is TRBV5-4, the J call TRBJ2-5; D call uncertain. The CDR3 totals 13 residues. In germline, CDR1 is SGHNT, CDR2 YYREEE (reference sequence). Trimming shortened V by 3 bases and J by 1 base, and 7 bases separated the two germline ends. The CDR3 loop reads CASSSGPQETQYF. The CDR3 DNA is TGTGCCAGCAGCTCCGGACCCCAAGAGACCCAGTACTTC.

This chain connects TRBV7-3 to TRBJ1-4; no clear D gene. Per germline, CDR1 SGHTA and CDR2 FQGTGA. Trimming cost V 4 bases and J 8 bases, with 17 bases left between them. The CDR3 covers 15 residues. The CDR3 reads CASSSSTNRGEKLFF. The DNA of the CDR3 is TGTGCCAGCAGCTCATCGACGAACAGAGGGGAAAAACTGTTTTTT.